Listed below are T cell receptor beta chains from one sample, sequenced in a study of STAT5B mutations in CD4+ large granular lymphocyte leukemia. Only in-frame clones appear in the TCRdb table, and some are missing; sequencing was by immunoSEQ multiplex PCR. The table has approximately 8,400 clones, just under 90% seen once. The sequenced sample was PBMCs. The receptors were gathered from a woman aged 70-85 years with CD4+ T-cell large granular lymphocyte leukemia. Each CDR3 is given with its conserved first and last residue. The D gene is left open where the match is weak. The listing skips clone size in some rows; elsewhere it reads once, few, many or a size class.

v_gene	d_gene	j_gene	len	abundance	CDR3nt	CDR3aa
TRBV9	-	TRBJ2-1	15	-	TGTGCCAGCAGCGTAGTTACAGGGAAAGACAATGAGCAGTTCTTC	CASSVVTGKDNEQFF
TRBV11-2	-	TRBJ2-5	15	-	TGTGCCAGCAGCTTAGTCTGGACAGCACAAGAGACCCAGTACTTC	CASSLVWTAQETQYF
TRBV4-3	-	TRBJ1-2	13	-	TGCGCCAGCAGCCAAGAGCCCGGGACTCCTCAAACCTTC	CASSQEPGTPQTF
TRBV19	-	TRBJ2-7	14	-	TGTGCCAGTAGAGTGGACTTCTCCTCCTACGAGCAGTACTTC	CASRVDFSSYEQYF
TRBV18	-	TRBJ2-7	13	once	TGTGCCAGCTCACCACAACAGGGTGACGAGCAGTACTTC	CASSPQQGDEQYF
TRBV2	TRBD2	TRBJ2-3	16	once	TGTGCCAGCAGTGGAGGGACGGGAGGTAGCACAGATACGCAGTATTTT	CASSGGTGGSTDTQYF
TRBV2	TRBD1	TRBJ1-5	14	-	TGTGCCAGCAGTGAACAGGGGGCTAGTCAGCCCCAGCATTTT	CASSEQGASQPQHF
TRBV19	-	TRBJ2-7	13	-	TGTGCCAGTAGCCCAGACCCTTTCTACGAGCAGTACTTC	CASSPDPFYEQYF
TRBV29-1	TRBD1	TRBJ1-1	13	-	TGCAGCGTCGGACAGGGGTCGAACACTGAAGCTTTCTTT	CSVGQGSNTEAFF
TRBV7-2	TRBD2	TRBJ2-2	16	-	TGTGCCAGCAGCCCCGGACTAGCGGGGGTGTTCGGGGAGCTGTTTTTT	CASSPGLAGVFGELFF
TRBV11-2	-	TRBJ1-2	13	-	TGTGCCAGCAGCTTGGGGGCTAACTATGGCTACACCTTC	CASSLGANYGYTF
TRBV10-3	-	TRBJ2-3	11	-	TGTGCCATCAGACAAACAGATACGCAGTATTTT	CAIRQTDTQYF
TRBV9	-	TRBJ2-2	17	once	TGTGCCAGCAGCGCACCAATTGGGGGATCGAACACCGGGGAGCTGTTTTTT	CASSAPIGGSNTGELFF
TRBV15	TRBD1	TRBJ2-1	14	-	TGTGCCACCGTGCCGGGACAGGGTGGAAATGAGCAGTTCTTC	CATVPGQGGNEQFF
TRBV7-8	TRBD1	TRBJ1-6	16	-	TGTGCCAGCAGCCGAGGGACAGGGGGCTTATTTTCACCCCTCCACTTT	CASSRGTGGLFSPLHF
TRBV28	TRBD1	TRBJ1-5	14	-	TGTGCCAGCAGTTCGGGACAGCGGCCCCAGCCCCAGCATTTT	CASSSGQRPQPQHF
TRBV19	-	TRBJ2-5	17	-	TGTGCCAGTAGATCCACCCCGGGGGGCAGTTCATCGGAGACCCAGTACTTC	CASRSTPGGSSSETQYF
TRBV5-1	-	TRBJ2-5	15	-	TGCGCCAGCAGCTTGCTAGGTGCGGTCCAAGAGACCCAGTACTTC	CASSLLGAVQETQYF
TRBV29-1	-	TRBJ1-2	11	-	TGCAGCGTAAATGAGGGCTATGGCTACACCTTC	CSVNEGYGYTF
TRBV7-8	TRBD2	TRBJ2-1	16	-	TGTGCCAGCAGCTCCCAGGTTGCGGGGGGGCCCTTTGAGCAGTTCTTC	CASSSQVAGGPFEQFF
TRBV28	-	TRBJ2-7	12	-	TGTGCCAGCAGTTCCCCCGGCTACGAGCAGTACTTC	CASSSPGYEQYF
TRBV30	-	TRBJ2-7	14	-	TGTGCCTGGAGTGTAATCGGGACACGAGGCGAGCAGTACTTC	CAWSVIGTRGEQYF
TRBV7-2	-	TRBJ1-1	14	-	TGTGCCAGCAGCTTAGAGGTCCAGGGCACTGAAGCTTTCTTT	CASSLEVQGTEAFF
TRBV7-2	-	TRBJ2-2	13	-	TGTGCCAGCAGCTTAAGGAACACCGGGGAGCTGTTTTTT	CASSLRNTGELFF
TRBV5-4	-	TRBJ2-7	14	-	TGTGCCAGCATCTCCGGGACGAGCCCAGGCGAGCAGTACTTC	CASISGTSPGEQYF
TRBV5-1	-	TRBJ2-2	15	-	TGCGCCAGCAGCTTGGGCTCGTCAAACACCGGGGAGCTGTTTTTT	CASSLGSSNTGELFF
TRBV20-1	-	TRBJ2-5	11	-	TGCAGTGCTAGTGCTCAGGAGACCCAGTACTTC	CSASAQETQYF
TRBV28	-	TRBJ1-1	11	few	TGTGCCACTCTACTCCGGACCGAAGCTTTCTTT	CATLLRTEAFF
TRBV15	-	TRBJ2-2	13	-	TGTGCCTCTCAAGGGTCGAACACCGGGGAGCTGTTTTTT	CASQGSNTGELFF
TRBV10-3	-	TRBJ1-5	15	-	TGTGCCACCAGCCCCATAGTCGGCAACAATCAGCCCCAGCATTTT	CATSPIVGNNQPQHF
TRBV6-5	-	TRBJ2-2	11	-	TGTGCCACGGCTACCACCGGGGAGCTGTTTTTT	CATATTGELFF
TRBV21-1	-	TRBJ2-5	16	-	TGTGCCAGCGAGACTCTCCCTAGCGGGGACCAAGAGACCCAGTACTTC	CASETLPSGDQETQYF
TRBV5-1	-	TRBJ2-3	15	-	TGCGCCAGCACCCAAGAGGGGGGGCGCACAGATACGCAGTATTTT	CASTQEGGRTDTQYF